This TCR beta chain comes out of a study of blood T cells in healthy people across ages. V dropped 0 bases and J dropped 0 bases, with 10 bases sitting between them. CDR3 length equals 15 residues. CDR1 is SGHRS and CDR2 is YFSETQ in the germline V gene. A sample-barcoded 5' primer and a J-beta primer mix were used in a second PCR of about 7 to 12 cycles. Via MiXCR, TCRdb re-called the 5' RACE reads, giving one row per CDR3 protein. Of about 1.4 million distinct CDR3 sequences listed, 59% were seen once; the top ten hold over 5%. This rearrangement joins TRBV5-1 to TRBJ2-7; D may be TRBD2 (6 bases). Material for sequencing was blood. This TCR was sampled from a man between 18 and 29 years old in good health. The CDR3 sequence is CASSLEGTLSYEQYF. CDR3 coding DNA: TGCGCCAGCAGCTTGGAAGGGACTCTCTCCTACGAGCAGTACTTC. The variable domain in full, completed from reference TRBV5-1 and TRBJ2-7, reads KAGVTQTPRYLIKTRGQQVTLSCSPISGHRSVSWYQQTPGQGLQFLFEYFSETQRNKGNFPGRFSGRQFSNSRSEMNVSTLELGDSALYLCASSLEGTLSYEQYFGPGTRLTVT.